This entry lists 7 T cell receptor beta chains sequenced from one sample in a study of T cells in Graves' hyperthyroidism and ophthalmopathy. There were TCR beta CDR3 regions amplified from RNA transcripts. Carried out on the TCR CDR3, a first-round RT-PCR used the HTBI primer set. TCRdb ran MiXCR on the multiplex PCR reads and lists one entry per CDR3 protein. The table includes 150,000 or so distinct CDR3 sequences, over 7.5% detected once. Sequences were obtained from blood. These receptors were obtained from a young woman with Graves' hyperthyroidism that later progressed to Graves' ophthalmopathy.

This clonotype was picked up a small number of times. V is TRBV6-5 and J is TRBJ2-7; 8 bases line up with TRBD2. There are 15 residues in the CDR3. Germline CDR1 is MNHEY and CDR2 is SVGAGI. The V segment lost 0 bases and the J segment 3 bases; nucleotides outside the gene matches: 4. In DNA form, the CDR3 reads TGTGCCAGCAGTTACTCTGCGGGAGGTGGCTACGAGCAGTACTTC. This gives the protein CASSYSAGGGYEQYF.

Ten or more counts support this clonotype. The chain uses TRBV7-9 and TRBJ2-5; 10 positions agree with TRBD2. CDR3 size: 16 residues. Germline V lookup: CDR1 SEHNR, CDR2 FQNEAQ (reference sequence). With 2 bases clipped from V and 2 bases from J, the junction kept 5 bases outside the gene matches. The CDR3 reads CASSLFGSGGQETQYF. The CDR3 nucleotides read TGTGCCAGCAGCTTATTCGGTAGCGGGGGGCAAGAGACCCAGTACTTC.

This clonotype was observed many times. The V call is TRBV27, the J call TRBJ2-7; D is perhaps TRBD2 (6 bases). The CDR3 runs 15 residues. Trimming shortened V by 1 base and J by 7 bases, and 17 bases separated the two germline ends. Germline V gene data show CDR1 as MNHEY and CDR2 as SMNVEV (reference sequence). CDR3 in amino acids: CASSLLASETLEQYF. The CDR3 DNA reads as TGTGCCAGCAGTTTATTGGCTAGCGAAACCCTGGAGCAGTACTTC.

This clonotype was observed at least ten times. The CDR3 loop is CASSLGRRASGRVEQYF. The CDR3 DNA reads as TGTGCCAGCAGCTTAGGCCGTAGAGCTAGCGGGAGAGTCGAGCAGTACTTC. The chain employs TRBV13 and TRBJ2-7; TRBD2 aligns across 10 bases. Germline loops: CDR1 PRHDT, CDR2 FYEKMQ (reference sequence). CDR3 length: 17 residues. With 0 bases clipped from V and 6 bases from J, the junction kept 11 bases outside the gene matches. Looking up the rest from reference TRBV13 and TRBJ2-7 gives the full variable domain: AAGVIQSPRHLIKEKRETATLKCYPIPRHDTVYWYQQGPGQDPQFLISFYEKMQSDKGSIPDRFSAQQFSDYHSELNMSSLELGDSALYFCASSLGRRASGRVEQYFGPGTRLTVT.

This clonotype was detected ten times or more. This chain uses TRBV28 with TRBJ2-7, with D tentatively TRBD1 (6 bases). V shed 3 bases and J shed 2 bases, with 11 bases lying between them. The germline gives CDR1 MDHEN, CDR2 SYDVKM. The CDR3 loop spans 14 amino acids. For the CDR3, the DNA is TGTGCCAGCAGTTTTGGGACATCCACCTACGAGCAGTACTTC. Protein product: CASSFGTSTYEQYF.

The sample holds many counts of this clonotype. The chain links TRBV6-1 to TRBJ1-2, with D possibly being TRBD1 (5 bases). Germline assignment: CDR1 MNHNS and CDR2 SASEGT. V gave up 7 bases and J gave up 6 bases, with 21 bases separating them. The CDR3 consists of 15 residues. The CDR3 region is CASTVRAQGAHGYTF. The CDR3 coding sequence is TGTGCCAGCACCGTTAGGGCGCAAGGGGCCCATGGCTACACCTTC.

Ten or more counts support this clonotype. The chain has TRBV27 and TRBJ1-5; 7 nucleotides agree with TRBD1. Germline CDR1 is MNHEY and CDR2 is SMNVEV (reference sequence). The CDR3 is made up of 15 amino acids. V lost 2 bases and J lost 4; bases outside the gene matches: 5. The DNA for the CDR3 is TGTGCCAGCAGTTTAGGCGGCAGGGGGAATCAGCCCCAGCATTTT. Encoded protein: CASSLGGRGNQPQHF.